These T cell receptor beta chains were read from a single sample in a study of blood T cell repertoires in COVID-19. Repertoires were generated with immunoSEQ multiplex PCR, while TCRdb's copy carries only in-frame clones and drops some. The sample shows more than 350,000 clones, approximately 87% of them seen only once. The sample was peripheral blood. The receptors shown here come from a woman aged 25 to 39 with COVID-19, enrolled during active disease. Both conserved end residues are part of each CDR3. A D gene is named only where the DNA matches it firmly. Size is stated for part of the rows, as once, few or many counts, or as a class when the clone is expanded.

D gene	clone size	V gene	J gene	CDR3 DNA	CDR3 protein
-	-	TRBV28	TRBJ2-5	TGTGCCAGCAGTCCCTCCCTGGCGGGTTTGAGGGAGACCCAGTACTTC	CASSPSLAGLRETQYF
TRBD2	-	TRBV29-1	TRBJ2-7	TGCAGCGTTTCAGCGGGAGGTACCTACGAGCAGTACTTC	CSVSAGGTYEQYF
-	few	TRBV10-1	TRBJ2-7	TGCGCCAGCAGTGAGCAGGCCACCGCTCCCGAGCAGTACTTC	CASSEQATAPEQYF
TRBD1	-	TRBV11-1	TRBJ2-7	TGTGCCAGCACCAGGGACAGGGGCTACTACGAGCAGTACTTC	CASTRDRGYYEQYF
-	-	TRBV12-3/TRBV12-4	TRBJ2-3	TGTGCCAGCACTCTGCCGGGAATAGATACGCAGTATTTT	CASTLPGIDTQYF
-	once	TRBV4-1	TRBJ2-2	TGCGCCAGCAGCCAAGAGGGGCGGCCATCGAACACCGGGGAGCTGTTTTTT	CASSQEGRPSNTGELFF
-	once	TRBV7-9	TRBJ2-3	TGTGCCAGCAGCCCCGGCTGGGAGGCCCCCACAGATACGCAGTATTTT	CASSPGWEAPTDTQYF
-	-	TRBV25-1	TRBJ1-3	TGTGCCAGCAGTGCGTTCCTATCTGGAAACACCATATATTTT	CASSAFLSGNTIYF
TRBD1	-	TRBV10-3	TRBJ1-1	TGTGCCATCAGTAAGGGACAGGGGTTAGCTTTCTTT	CAISKGQGLAFF
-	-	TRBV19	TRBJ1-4	TGTGCCAGTAGTGACGGTCCCCGACCGGAGGATGAAAAACTGTTTTTT	CASSDGPRPEDEKLFF
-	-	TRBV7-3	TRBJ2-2	TGTGCCAGCAGCTCTTCGACAGCGAACACCGGGGAGCTGTTTTTT	CASSSSTANTGELFF
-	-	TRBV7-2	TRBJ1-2	TGTGCCAGCAGGCGACAGGTTAACTATGGCTACACCTTC	CASRRQVNYGYTF
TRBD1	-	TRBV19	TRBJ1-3	TGTGCCAGTCGCAATCGACAGGGAGGAAACACCATATATTTT	CASRNRQGGNTIYF
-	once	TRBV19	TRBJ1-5	TGTGGAACAGGGAAGGGTAATCAGCCCCAGCATTTT	CGTGKGNQPQHF
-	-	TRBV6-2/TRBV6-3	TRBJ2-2	TGTGCCAGCAGGCCTACTAGTTCCCTGAACACCGGGGAGCTGTTTTTT	CASRPTSSLNTGELFF
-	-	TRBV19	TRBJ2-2	TGTGCCAGTAGCAGCAGGGCGGATAGCGGGGAGCTGTTTTTT	CASSSRADSGELFF
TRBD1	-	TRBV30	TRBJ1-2	TGTGCCTGGAGTTCCCCCCGGGACAGGGGGTTTGGCTACACCTTC	CAWSSPRDRGFGYTF
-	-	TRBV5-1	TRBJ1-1	TGCGCCAGCAGCTTGACCCAAACGGGCACTGAAGCTTTCTTT	CASSLTQTGTEAFF
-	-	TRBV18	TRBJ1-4	TGTGCCAGCTCAACCCTAGGGGCTAATGAAAAACTGTTTTTT	CASSTLGANEKLFF
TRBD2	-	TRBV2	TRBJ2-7	TGTGCCAGCAGTGGATCACTAGCGGACGAGCAGTACTTC	CASSGSLADEQYF
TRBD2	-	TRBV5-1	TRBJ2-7	TGCGCCAGCAGACCTACTAGCGGGAGAACCCTCTACGAGCAGTACTTC	CASRPTSGRTLYEQYF
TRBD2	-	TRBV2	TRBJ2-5	TGTGCCAGCGCAACTAGCGGGGTAGGGGAGACCCAGTACTTC	CASATSGVGETQYF
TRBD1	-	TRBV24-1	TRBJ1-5	TGTGCCACCAGTGATCCATCCGGGACAGGGAGCGATCAGCCCCAGCATTTT	CATSDPSGTGSDQPQHF
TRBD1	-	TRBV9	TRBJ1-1	TGTGCCAGCAGCGTAGATAACAGGGGTCACACTGAAGCTTTCTTT	CASSVDNRGHTEAFF
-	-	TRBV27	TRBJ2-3	TGTGCCAGCAGGGGGCCCAACACAGATACGCAGTATTTT	CASRGPNTDTQYF
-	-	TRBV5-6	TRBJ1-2	TGTGCCAGCAGCTTGGCGTCGGAGGGCGGCTACACCTTC	CASSLASEGGYTF
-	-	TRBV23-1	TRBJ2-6	TGCGCCAGCAGTCGAGCGGACAGTTACCTTTCTGGGGCCAACGTCCTGACTTTC	CASSRADSYLSGANVLTF
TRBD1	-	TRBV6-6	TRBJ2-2	TGTGCCAGCAGTTGGGACAGGGTCGAGAACACCGGGGAGCTGTTTTTT	CASSWDRVENTGELFF
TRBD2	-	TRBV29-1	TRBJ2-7	TGCAGCGTTGGTCCTGGGCGACTAGCGGGAGGTCTTGGGTCCTACGAGCAGTACTTC	CSVGPGRLAGGLGSYEQYF
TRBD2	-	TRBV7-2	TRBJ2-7	TGTGCCAGCAGCTTAGATGTGACTAGCGGGTACGAGCAGTACTTC	CASSLDVTSGYEQYF
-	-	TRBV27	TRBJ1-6	TGTGCCAGCAGTTTAGGGGGCAGTAATTCACCCCTCCACTTT	CASSLGGSNSPLHF
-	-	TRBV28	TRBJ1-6	TGTGCCAGCAGGAAGACACTTCATAATTCACCCCTCCACTTT	CASRKTLHNSPLHF
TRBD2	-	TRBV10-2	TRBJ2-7	TGCGCCAGCAGTTCGTCTAGCGGGAGAATATCCTACGAGCAGTACTTC	CASSSSSGRISYEQYF
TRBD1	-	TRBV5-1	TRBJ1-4	TGCGCCAGCAGAGATGGACAGGGTGGTAATGAAAAACTGTTTTTT	CASRDGQGGNEKLFF
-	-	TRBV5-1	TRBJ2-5	TGCGCCAGCAGCTTGGCCGGGAGCGAGGAGACCCAGTACTTC	CASSLAGSEETQYF
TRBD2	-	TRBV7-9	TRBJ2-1	TGTGCCAGCAGCTTAGCCCTAGCGGGCAATGAGCAGTTCTTC	CASSLALAGNEQFF
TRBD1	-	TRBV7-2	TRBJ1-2	TGTGCCAGCAGCTTACAGGGGGCCTCAGCTAACTATGGCTACACCTTC	CASSLQGASANYGYTF
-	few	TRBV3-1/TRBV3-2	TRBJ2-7	TGTGCCAGCAGCCAGGCCAATTACGAGCAGTACTTC	CASSQANYEQYF
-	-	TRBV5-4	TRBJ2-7	TGTGCCAGCAGCTTCGGGAGTGTATCCGAGCAGTACTTC	CASSFGSVSEQYF
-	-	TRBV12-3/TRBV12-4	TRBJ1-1	TGTGCCAGCAGTCTGACAGGCGGCGAAGCTTTCTTT	CASSLTGGEAFF
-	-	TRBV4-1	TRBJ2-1	TGCGCCAGCAGCCAAGATGACAGAGAGCAGTTCTTC	CASSQDDREQFF
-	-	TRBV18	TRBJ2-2	TGTGCCAGCTCTTTGGGCATTACTGGGGAGCTGTTTTTT	CASSLGITGELFF
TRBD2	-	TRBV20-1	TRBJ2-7	TGCAGTGCTAGTCCCTTCCGGAGGGGAGGGCCGGACGAGCAGTACTTC	CSASPFRRGGPDEQYF
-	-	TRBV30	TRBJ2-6	TGTGCCGGGGTTTACTCTGGGGCCAACGTCCTGACTTTC	CAGVYSGANVLTF
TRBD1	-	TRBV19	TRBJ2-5	TGTGCCAGTACCGACAGGGGCCGCGAGACCCAGTACTTC	CASTDRGRETQYF
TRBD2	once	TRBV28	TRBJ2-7	TGTGCCGCGTGTCGGGAGGGCCGTCCCCACGAGCAGTACTTC	CAACREGRPHEQYF
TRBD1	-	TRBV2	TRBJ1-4	TGTGCCAGCAGAGACTCCGCCGGGACAGGGAAAAAACTGTTTTTT	CASRDSAGTGKKLFF
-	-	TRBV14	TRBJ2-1	TGTGCCAGCAGCCTCCTGGTGAGGAATGAGCAGTTCTTC	CASSLLVRNEQFF
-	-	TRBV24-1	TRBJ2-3	TGTGCCACCAGTGATTCTCCAGATACGCAGTATTTT	CATSDSPDTQYF
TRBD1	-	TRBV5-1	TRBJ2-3	TGCGCCAGCAGCCACCAAGGGACAGTAGGAGATACGCAGTATTTT	CASSHQGTVGDTQYF
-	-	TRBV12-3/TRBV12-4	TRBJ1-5	TGTGCCAGCAGCCGACAGGCTGATCAGCCCCAGCATTTT	CASSRQADQPQHF
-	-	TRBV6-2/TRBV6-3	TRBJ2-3	TGTGCCAGCAGTTTCGCCCCGGACTCACCAGATACGCAGTATTTT	CASSFAPDSPDTQYF
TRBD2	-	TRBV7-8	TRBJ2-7	TGTGCCAGCAGTTGGAGCGGGAGGGGCGAGCAGTACTTC	CASSWSGRGEQYF
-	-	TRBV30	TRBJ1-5	TGTGCCTGGAGTGTACGCGGGGATCAGCCCCAGCATTTT	CAWSVRGDQPQHF